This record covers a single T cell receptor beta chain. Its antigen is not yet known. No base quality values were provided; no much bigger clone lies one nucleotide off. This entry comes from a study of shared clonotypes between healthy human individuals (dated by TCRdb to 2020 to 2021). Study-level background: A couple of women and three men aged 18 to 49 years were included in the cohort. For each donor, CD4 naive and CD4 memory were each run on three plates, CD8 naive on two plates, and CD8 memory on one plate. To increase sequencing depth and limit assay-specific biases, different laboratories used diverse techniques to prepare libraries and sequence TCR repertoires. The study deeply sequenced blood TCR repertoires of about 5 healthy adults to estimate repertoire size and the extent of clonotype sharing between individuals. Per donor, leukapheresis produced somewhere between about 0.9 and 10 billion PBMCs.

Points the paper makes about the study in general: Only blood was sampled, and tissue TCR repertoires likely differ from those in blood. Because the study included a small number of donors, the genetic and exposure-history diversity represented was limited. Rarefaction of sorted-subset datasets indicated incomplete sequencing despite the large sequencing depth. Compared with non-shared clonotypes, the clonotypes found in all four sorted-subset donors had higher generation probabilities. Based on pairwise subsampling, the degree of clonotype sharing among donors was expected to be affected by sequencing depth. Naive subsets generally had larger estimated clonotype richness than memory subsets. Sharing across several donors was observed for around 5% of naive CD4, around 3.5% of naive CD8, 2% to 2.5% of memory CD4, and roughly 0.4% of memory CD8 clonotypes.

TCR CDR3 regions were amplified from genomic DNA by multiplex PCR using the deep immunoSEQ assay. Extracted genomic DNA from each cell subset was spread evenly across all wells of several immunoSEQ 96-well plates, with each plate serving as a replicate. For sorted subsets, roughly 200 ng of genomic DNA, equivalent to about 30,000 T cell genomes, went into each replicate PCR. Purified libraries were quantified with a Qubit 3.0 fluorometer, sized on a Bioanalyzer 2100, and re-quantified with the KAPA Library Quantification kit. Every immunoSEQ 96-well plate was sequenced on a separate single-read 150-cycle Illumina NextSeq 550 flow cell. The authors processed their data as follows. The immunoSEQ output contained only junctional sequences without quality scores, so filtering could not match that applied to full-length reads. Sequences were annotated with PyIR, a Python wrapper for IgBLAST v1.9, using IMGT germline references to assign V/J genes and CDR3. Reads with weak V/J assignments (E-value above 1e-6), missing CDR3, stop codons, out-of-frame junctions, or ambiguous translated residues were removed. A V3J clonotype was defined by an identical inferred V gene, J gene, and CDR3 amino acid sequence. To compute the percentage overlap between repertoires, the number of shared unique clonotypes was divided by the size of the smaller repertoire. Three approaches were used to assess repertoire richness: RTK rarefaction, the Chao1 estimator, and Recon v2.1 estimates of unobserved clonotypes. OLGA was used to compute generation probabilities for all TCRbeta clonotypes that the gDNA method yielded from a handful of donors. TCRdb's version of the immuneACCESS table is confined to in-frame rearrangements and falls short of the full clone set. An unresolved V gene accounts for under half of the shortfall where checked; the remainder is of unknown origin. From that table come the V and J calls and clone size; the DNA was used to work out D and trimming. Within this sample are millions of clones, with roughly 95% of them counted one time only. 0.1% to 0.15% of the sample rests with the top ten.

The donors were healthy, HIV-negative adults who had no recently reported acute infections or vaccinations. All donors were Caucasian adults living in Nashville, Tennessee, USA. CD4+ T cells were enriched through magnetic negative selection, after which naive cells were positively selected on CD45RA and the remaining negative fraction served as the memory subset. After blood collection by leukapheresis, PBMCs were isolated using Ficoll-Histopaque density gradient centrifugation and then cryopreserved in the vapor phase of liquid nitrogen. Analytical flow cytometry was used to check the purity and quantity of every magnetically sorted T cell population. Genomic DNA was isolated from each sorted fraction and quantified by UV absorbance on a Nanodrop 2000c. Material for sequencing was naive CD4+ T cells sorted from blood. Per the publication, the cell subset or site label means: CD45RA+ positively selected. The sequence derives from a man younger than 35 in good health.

The DNA sequence follows: TGTGCCAGCAGTTTCGACTGGACAGACGTTAGCAATCAGCCCCAGCATTTT. This codes for CASSFDWTDVSNQPQHF. This chain joins TRBV28 to TRBJ1-5, and TRBD1 may be the D gene, going by 6 matching bases. CDR1 and CDR2 are drawn from the germline V gene: MDHEN, SYDVKM. V and J lose 3 bases and 0 bases, and a span of 15 bases separates them. From the cysteine through the phenylalanine, the CDR3 covers 17 amino acids. Kept here is only the CDR3 DNA, which spans 51 bases and is read in frame from base 1.